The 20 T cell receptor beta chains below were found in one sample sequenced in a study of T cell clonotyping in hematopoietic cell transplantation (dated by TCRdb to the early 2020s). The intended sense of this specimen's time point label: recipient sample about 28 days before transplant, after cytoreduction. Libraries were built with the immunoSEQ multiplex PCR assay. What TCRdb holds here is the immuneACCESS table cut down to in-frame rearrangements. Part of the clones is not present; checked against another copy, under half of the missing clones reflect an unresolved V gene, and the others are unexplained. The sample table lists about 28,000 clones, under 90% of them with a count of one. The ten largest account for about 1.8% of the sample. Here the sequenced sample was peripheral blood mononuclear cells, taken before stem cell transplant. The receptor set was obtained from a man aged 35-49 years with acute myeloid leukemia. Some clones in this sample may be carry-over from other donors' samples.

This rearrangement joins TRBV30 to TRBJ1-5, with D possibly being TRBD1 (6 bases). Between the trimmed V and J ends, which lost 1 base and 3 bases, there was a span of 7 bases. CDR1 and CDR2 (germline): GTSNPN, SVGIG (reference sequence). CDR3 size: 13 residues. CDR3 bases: TGTGCCTGGAGTGGGGGGCCCAATCAGCCCCAGCATTTT. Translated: CAWSGGPNQPQHF.

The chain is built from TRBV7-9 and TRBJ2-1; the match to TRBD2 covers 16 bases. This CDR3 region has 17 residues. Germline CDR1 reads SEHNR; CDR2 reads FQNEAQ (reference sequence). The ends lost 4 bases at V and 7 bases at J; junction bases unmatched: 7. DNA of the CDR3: TGTGCCAGCAGCTACGGGACTAGCGGGAGGGCCGGGAATGAGCAGTTCTTC. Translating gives CASSYGTSGRAGNEQFF.

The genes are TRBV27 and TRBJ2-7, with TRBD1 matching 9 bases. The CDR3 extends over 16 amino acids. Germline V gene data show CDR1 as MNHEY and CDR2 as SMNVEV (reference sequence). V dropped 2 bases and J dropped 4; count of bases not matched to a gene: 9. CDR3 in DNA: TGTGCCAGCAGTTTAAGGGAACCGGGACAGGGTTACGAGCAGTACTTC. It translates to CASSLREPGQGYEQYF.

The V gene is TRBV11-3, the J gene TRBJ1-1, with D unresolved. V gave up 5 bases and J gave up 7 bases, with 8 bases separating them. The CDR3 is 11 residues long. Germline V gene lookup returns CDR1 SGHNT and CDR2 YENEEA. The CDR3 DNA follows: TGTGCCAGCAGCCTCCGGAATGAAGCTTTCTTT. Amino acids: CASSLRNEAFF.

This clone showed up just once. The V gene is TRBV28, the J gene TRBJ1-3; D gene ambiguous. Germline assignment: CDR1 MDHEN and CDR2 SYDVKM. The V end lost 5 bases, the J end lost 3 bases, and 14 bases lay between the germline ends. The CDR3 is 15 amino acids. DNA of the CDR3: TGTGCCAGCAGTCCCGGACCCCCGGGTGGAAACACCATATATTTT. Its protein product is CASSPGPPGGNTIYF.

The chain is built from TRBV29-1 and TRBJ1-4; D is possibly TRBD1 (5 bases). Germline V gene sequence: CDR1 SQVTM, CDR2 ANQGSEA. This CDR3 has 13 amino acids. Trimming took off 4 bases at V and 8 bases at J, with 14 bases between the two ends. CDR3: CSVAKGSEEKLFF. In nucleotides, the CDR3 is TGCAGCGTTGCAAAGGGGTCAGAAGAAAAACTGTTTTTT.

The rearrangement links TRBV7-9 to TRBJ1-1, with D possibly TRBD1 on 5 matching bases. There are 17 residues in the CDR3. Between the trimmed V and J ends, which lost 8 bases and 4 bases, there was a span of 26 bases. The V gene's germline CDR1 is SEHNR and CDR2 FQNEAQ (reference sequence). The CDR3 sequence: CASLPGSGGFGATEAFF. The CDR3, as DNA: TGTGCCAGCCTCCCCGGTTCAGGCGGTTTTGGGGCCACTGAAGCTTTCTTT.

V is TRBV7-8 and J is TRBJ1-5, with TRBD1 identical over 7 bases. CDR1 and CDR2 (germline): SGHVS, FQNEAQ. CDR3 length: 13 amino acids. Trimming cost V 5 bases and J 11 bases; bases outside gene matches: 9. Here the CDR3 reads CASSQGGKGSQHF. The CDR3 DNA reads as TGTGCCAGCAGCCAGGGGGGAAAAGGGTCCCAGCATTTT.

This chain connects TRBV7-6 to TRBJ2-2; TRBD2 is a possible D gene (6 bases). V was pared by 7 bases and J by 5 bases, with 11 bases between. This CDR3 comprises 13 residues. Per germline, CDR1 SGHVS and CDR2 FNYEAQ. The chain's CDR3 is CASNWGETGELFF. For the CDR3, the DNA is TGTGCCAGCAACTGGGGGGAGACCGGGGAGCTGTTTTTT. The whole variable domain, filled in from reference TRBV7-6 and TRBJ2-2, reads GAGVSQSPRYKVTKRGQDVALRCDPISGHVSLYWYRQALGQGPEFLTYFNYEAQQDKSGLPNDRFSAERPEGSISTLTIQRTEQRDSAMYRCASNWGETGELFFGEGSRLTVL.

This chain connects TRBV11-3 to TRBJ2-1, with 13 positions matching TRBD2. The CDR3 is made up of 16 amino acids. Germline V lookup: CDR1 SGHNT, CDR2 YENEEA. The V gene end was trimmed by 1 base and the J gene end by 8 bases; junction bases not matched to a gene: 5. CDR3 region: CASSLGRTSGRDEQFF. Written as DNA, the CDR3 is TGTGCCAGCAGCTTAGGACGGACTAGCGGGAGAGATGAGCAGTTCTTC.

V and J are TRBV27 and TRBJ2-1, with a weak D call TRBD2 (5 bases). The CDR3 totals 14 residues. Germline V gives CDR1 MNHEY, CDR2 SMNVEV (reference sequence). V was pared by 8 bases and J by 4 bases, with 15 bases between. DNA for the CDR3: TGTGCCAGCGAACAAGGACTGGAATACAATGAGCAGTTCTTC. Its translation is CASEQGLEYNEQFF.

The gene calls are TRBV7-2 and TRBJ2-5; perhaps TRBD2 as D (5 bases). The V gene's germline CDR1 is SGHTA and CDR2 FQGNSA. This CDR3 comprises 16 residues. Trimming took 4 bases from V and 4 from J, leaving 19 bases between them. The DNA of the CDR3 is TGTGCCAGCAGCTCCCGAGGACTCGGGTGGGGAGAGACCCAGTACTTC. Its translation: CASSSRGLGWGETQYF.

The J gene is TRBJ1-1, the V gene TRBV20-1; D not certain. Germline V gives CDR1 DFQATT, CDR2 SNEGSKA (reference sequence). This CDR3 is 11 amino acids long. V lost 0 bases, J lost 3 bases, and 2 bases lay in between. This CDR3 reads CSAREHTEAFF. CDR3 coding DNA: TGCAGTGCTAGAGAACACACTGAAGCTTTCTTT.

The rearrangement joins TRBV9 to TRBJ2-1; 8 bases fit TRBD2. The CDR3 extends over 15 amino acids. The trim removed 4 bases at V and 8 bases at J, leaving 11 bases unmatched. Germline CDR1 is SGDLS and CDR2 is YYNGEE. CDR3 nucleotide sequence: TGTGCCAGCAGCCCCCAGGGACTAGAAGCGCATGAGCAGTTCTTC. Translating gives CASSPQGLEAHEQFF.

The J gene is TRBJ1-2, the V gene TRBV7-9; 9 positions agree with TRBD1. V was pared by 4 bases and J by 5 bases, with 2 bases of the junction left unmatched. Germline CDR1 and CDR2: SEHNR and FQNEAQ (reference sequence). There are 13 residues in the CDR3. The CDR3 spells CASSYGQGYGYTF. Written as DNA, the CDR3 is TGTGCCAGCAGCTACGGACAGGGGTATGGCTACACCTTC.

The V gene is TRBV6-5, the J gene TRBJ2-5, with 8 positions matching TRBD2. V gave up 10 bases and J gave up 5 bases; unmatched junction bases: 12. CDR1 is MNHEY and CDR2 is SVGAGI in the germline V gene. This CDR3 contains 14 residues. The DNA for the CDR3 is TGTGCCATAGGGGGAGCGGGAGTAGCTGAGACCCAGTACTTC. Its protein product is CAIGGAGVAETQYF.

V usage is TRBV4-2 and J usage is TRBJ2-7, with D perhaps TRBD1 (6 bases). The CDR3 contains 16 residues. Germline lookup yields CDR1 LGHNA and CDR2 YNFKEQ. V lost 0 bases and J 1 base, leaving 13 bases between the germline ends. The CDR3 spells CASSQEAQGFSYEQYF. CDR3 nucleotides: TGTGCCAGCAGCCAAGAGGCGCAGGGGTTTTCCTACGAGCAGTACTTC.

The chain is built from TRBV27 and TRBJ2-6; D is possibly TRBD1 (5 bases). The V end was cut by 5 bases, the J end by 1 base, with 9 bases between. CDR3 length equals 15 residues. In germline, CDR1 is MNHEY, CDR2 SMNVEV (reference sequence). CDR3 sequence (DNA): TGTGCCAGCAGTCAGCAGGGTTCTGGGGCCAACGTCCTGACTTTC. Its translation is CASSQQGSGANVLTF. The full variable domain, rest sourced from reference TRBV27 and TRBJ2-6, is EAQVTQNPRYLITVTGKKLTVTCSQNMNHEYMSWYRQDPGLGLRQIYYSMNVEVTDKGDVPEGYKVSRKEKRNFPLILESPSPNQTSLYFCASSQQGSGANVLTFGAGSRLTVL.

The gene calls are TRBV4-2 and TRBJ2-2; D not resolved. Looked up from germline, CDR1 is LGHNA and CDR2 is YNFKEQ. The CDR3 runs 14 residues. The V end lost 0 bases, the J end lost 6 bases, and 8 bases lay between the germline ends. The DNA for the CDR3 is TGTGCCAGCAGCCAAGAGATGGGCTCCGGGGAGCTGTTTTTT. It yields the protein CASSQEMGSGELFF.

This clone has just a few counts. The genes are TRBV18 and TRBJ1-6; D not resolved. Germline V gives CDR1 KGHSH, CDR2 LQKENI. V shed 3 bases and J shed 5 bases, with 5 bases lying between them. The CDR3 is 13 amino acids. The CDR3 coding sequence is TGTGCCAGCTCACCGAAAGATAATTCACCCCTCCACTTT. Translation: CASSPKDNSPLHF.